These 17 T cell receptor beta chains originate from one sample sequenced in a study of T-cell memory formation after mild COVID-19. TCRdb called the 5' RACE reads again in MiXCR, with one record for every CDR3 protein. The sample shows hundreds of thousands of distinct CDR3 sequences, roughly 20% of them seen only once. Sequencing was carried out using PBMCs or a T cell subset sorted from them (not recorded which). These receptors were collected from a man between 18 and 35 years old who had mild COVID-19 (a few samples of this study predate the infection). Cell type and time point are not known.

This clonotype came up a few times. The J gene is TRBJ2-1, the V gene TRBV20-1; D is ambiguous. Trimming cost V 3 bases and J 6 bases, with 3 bases left between them. This CDR3 has 10 amino acids. Germline CDR1 reads DFQATT; CDR2 reads SNEGSKA (reference sequence). CDR3 residues: CSASFNEQFF. The CDR3, as DNA: TGCAGTGCTAGTTTCAATGAGCAGTTCTTC.

The V and J genes are TRBV6-2 or TRBV6-3 and TRBJ1-2, with no clear D. The CDR3 runs 13 residues. V was clipped by 8 bases and J by 4 bases, with 14 bases between them. CDR1 is MNHEY, CDR2 SVGEGT, per germline. This CDR3 reads CASQTFEGYGYTF. For the CDR3, the DNA is TGTGCCAGCCAAACCTTCGAAGGCTATGGCTACACCTTC.

This clonotype was seen a few times. This chain uses TRBV7-3 with TRBJ2-1; TRBD1 is a possible D gene (6 bases). Germline-derived CDR1 and CDR2 are SGHTA and FQGTGA. This CDR3 has 15 residues. The germline V and J ends were trimmed by 2 bases and 5 bases, with 13 bases remaining between them. CDR3 residues: CASSLGQGGDNEQFF. The CDR3 DNA follows: TGTGCCAGCAGCTTAGGCCAAGGGGGTGACAATGAGCAGTTCTTC. Full variable domain (missing parts from reference TRBV7-3 and TRBJ2-1): GAGVSQTPSNKVTEKGKYVELRCDPISGHTALYWYRQSLGQGPEFLIYFQGTGAADDSGLPNDRFFAVRPEGSVSTLKIQRTERGDSAVYLCASSLGQGGDNEQFFGPGTRLTVL.

This chain connects TRBV10-3 to TRBJ1-5, with D possibly matching TRBD1 (5 bases). Germline V gene lookup returns CDR1 ENHRY and CDR2 SYGVKD. Trimming shortened V by 11 bases and J by 3 bases, and 14 bases separated the two germline ends. The CDR3 loop spans 13 amino acids. In nucleotides, the CDR3 is TGTGCCTCCCAGACACAGGCCAATCAGCCCCAGCATTTT. The encoded protein is CASQTQANQPQHF.

This clonotype has at least ten counts. This chain links TRBV30 with TRBJ2-5; no reliable D call. Germline CDR1 reads GTSNPN; CDR2 reads SVGIG (reference sequence). The CDR3 is made up of 13 amino acids. Trimming stripped 3 bases from V and 3 bases from J, with 11 bases between. In DNA form, the CDR3 reads TGTGCCTGGAGAGGCGCAGCTGAAGAGACCCAGTACTTC. Amino acids: CAWRGAAEETQYF.

This clonotype was detected a few times. This chain links TRBV6-2 or TRBV6-3 with TRBJ2-2; D might be TRBD1 or TRBD2, each matching 6 bases. V lost 2 bases to trimming and J lost 1 base, with 11 bases between them. This CDR3 comprises 16 residues. Germline V CDR1 and CDR2: MNHEY, SVGEGT. The CDR3 bases are TGTGCCAGCAGTTACGTGAGGGGGGTGAACACCGGGGAGCTGTTTTTT. This sequence encodes CASSYVRGVNTGELFF.

Turning to this clonotype: A read error is possible here, since a much larger clone lies one base away. The CDR3 does not close with the conserved phenylalanine or tryptophan, likely indicating a read error. The J gene is TRBJ2-3, the V gene TRBV27, with 10 bases identical to TRBD2. This CDR3 contains 17 residues. The ends lost 5 bases at V and 4 bases at J; junction bases unmatched: 12. Germline V gene data show CDR1 as MNHEY and CDR2 as SMNVEV (reference sequence). For the CDR3, the DNA is TGTGCCAGCAGTACCGGGAGCGGGGGGGCCAGGGCAGATACGCAGTATTCT. As protein: CASSTGSGGARADTQYS.

The V gene is TRBV6-4, the J gene TRBJ2-1; no clear D. Germline CDR1 is MRHNA and CDR2 is SNTAGT. The CDR3 spans 15 residues. The ends were cut back, 3 bases at V and 10 bases at J, with 19 bases in the middle. The CDR3 region is CASSDVAGRYGEQFF. CDR3 sequence (DNA): TGTGCCAGCAGTGATGTTGCTGGCCGTTATGGGGAGCAGTTCTTC.

The table lists this clonotype with a few counts. The gene calls are TRBV7-9 and TRBJ1-2; D perhaps matches TRBD1 (5 bases). Germline V gene lookup returns CDR1 SEHNR and CDR2 FQNEAQ (reference sequence). Trimming cost V 7 bases and J 5 bases, with 20 bases left between them. The CDR3 runs to 15 residues. The DNA for the CDR3 is TGTGCCAGCATCCCCATGGGGGAGCGCTTTTATGGCTACACCTTC. This translates into CASIPMGERFYGYTF.

The V call is TRBV5-1, the J call TRBJ2-5, with D perhaps assigned TRBD1 or TRBD2 (5 bases each). The V end was cut by 0 bases, the J end by 2 bases, with 11 bases between. The length of the CDR3 is 15 residues. Germline loops: CDR1 SGHRS, CDR2 YFSETQ. The CDR3 nucleotides are TGCGCCAGCAGCTTGGGAACGGGACCACAAGAGACCCAGTACTTC. It specifies CASSLGTGPQETQYF.

The chain combines TRBV5-6 with TRBJ2-1, with 12 bases fitting TRBD2. The CDR3 loop spans 15 amino acids. Germline V gene lookup returns CDR1 SGHDT and CDR2 YYEEEE. The V and J ends lost 5 bases and 6 bases, in that order; junction bases with no gene match: 6. The CDR3 DNA follows: TGTGCCAGCAGATACCCGGGACTAGCGGGCAATGAGCAGTTCTTC. Its protein product is CASRYPGLAGNEQFF.

The CDR3 DNA reads TGTGCCAGCAGCCGCCCGGGGGCAAATTACGAGCAGTACGTC. Translation gives CASSRPGANYEQYV. The V and J genes are TRBV7-8 and TRBJ2-7; D assignment may be TRBD1 or TRBD2 (6 bases each). This CDR3 spans 14 amino acids. Trimming removed 5 bases at V and 4 bases at J, with 15 bases between. The germline gives CDR1 SGHVS, CDR2 FQNEAQ.

This chain connects TRBV12-3 or TRBV12-4 to TRBJ1-6; 8 nucleotides line up with TRBD1. The CDR3 loop spans 18 amino acids. The V and J ends lost 5 bases and 10 bases, in that order; junction bases with no gene match: 19. The CDR3 loop reads CASSQAGTGIPAGSPLHF. CDR3 bases: TGTGCCAGCAGTCAGGCCGGGACAGGCATCCCAGCGGGGTCACCCCTCCACTTT.

This clonotype was detected only a few times. The genes are TRBV5-6 and TRBJ1-1; 7 nucleotides match TRBD1. There are 14 residues in the CDR3. Per germline, CDR1 SGHDT and CDR2 YYEEEE. J lost 4 bases, V lost 2 bases, and 5 bases had no gene match. In DNA, the CDR3 is TGTGCCAGCAGCTTTAGAACAGGGGTCACTGAAGCTTTCTTT. This translates into CASSFRTGVTEAFF. The full variable domain, completed using reference TRBV5-6 and TRBJ1-1, is DAGVTQSPTHLIKTRGQQVTLRCSPKSGHDTVSWYQQALGQGPQFIFQYYEEEERQRGNFPDRFSGHQFPNYSSELNVNALLLGDSALYLCASSFRTGVTEAFFGQGTRLTVV.

CDR3 in amino acids: CASREDPSGNTIYF. CDR3 bases: TGTGCCAGCAGGGAGGACCCCTCTGGAAACACCATATATTTT. The chain is built from TRBV12-3 or TRBV12-4 and TRBJ1-3; D gene unclear. V was pared by 6 bases and J by 0 bases, with 9 bases between. The CDR3 runs 14 residues.

The chain carries TRBV24-1 and TRBJ2-4; D tentatively fits TRBD1 or TRBD2 (5 bases each). Looked up from germline, CDR1 is KGHDR and CDR2 is SFDVKD. The CDR3 extends over 13 amino acids. V lost 4 bases, J lost 6 bases, and 9 bases lay in between. DNA for the CDR3: TGTGCCACCAGTGAGGGGACGGGAAACATTCAGTACTTC. Encoded protein: CATSEGTGNIQYF.

V is TRBV5-1 and J is TRBJ1-5, with 8 bases lining up with TRBD1. CDR1 and CDR2 from the germline V gene are SGHRS and YFSETQ. The CDR3 sequence is 15 residues long. V was clipped by 7 bases and J by 4 bases; unmatched bases: 10. The DNA of the CDR3 is TGCGCCAGCGCTCACAGGACAGGGAATAATCAGCCCCAGCATTTT. Its protein is CASAHRTGNNQPQHF.